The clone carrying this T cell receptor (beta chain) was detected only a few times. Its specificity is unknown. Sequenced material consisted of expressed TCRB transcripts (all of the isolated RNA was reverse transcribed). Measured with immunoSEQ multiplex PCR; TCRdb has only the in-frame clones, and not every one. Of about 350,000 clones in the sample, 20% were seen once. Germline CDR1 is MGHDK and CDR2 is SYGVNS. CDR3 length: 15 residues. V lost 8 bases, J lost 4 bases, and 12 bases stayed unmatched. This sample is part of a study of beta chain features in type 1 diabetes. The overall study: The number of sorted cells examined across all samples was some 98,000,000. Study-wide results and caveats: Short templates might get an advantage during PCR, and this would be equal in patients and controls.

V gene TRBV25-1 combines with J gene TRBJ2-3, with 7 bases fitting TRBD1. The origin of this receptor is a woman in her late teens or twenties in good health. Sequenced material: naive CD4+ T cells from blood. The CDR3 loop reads CASSKGQLKADTQYF. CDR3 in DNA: TGTGCCAGCTCCAAGGGACAGCTAAAAGCAGATACGCAGTATTTT.